Listed below are T cell receptor beta chains from one sample, sequenced in a study of CD8+CD57+ T cells in acquired aplastic anemia. TCRdb reprocessed the reads via MiXCR and lists one record per CDR3 protein. The sample consists of approximately 99,000 distinct CDR3 sequences, 51% of them appearing once. Material for sequencing was sorted CD4+, CD8+, or CD8+CD57+ T cells (not recorded which) from PBMCs. All receptors come from a human donor in good health, serving as a control. Each CDR3 is given with its conserved first and last residue. A D gene is named only where the DNA matches it firmly. Clone sizes are given selectively: once, few, many, or a class where the clone is expanded.

d_call: -
clone_size: once
j_call: TRBJ1-4
v_call: TRBV19
cdr3_aa: CASGVVGVREKLFF
cdr3_nt: TGTGCCAGCGGCGTTGTGGGCGTCAGAGAAAAACTGTTTTTT

d_call: -
clone_size: -
j_call: TRBJ2-1
v_call: TRBV6-5
cdr3_aa: CASSYSGGPNEQFF
cdr3_nt: TGTGCCAGCAGTTACTCGGGGGGGCCCAATGAGCAGTTCTTC

d_call: -
clone_size: few
j_call: TRBJ2-7
v_call: TRBV15
cdr3_aa: CATSRDYSREQYF
cdr3_nt: TGTGCCACCAGCAGAGATTACAGTCGGGAGCAGTACTTC

d_call: -
clone_size: -
j_call: TRBJ2-3
v_call: TRBV5-1
cdr3_aa: CASSPRQGLTDTQYF
cdr3_nt: TGCGCCAGCAGCCCTCGGCAGGGCCTCACAGATACGCAGTATTTT

d_call: TRBD1
clone_size: few
j_call: TRBJ1-5
v_call: TRBV10-3
cdr3_aa: CAISEGQGDQPQHF
cdr3_nt: TGTGCCATCAGTGAGGGTCAGGGGGATCAGCCCCAGCATTTT

d_call: TRBD2
clone_size: -
j_call: TRBJ2-1
v_call: TRBV11-1
cdr3_aa: CASSLGTSGGGRQPYNEQFF
cdr3_nt: TGTGCCAGCAGCTTAGGGACTAGCGGGGGGGGCAGACAGCCCTACAATGAGCAGTTCTTC

d_call: TRBD2
clone_size: many
j_call: TRBJ2-3
v_call: TRBV7-7
cdr3_aa: CASSLSPASGSTDTQYF
cdr3_nt: TGTGCCAGCAGCTTAAGTCCCGCTAGCGGTAGCACAGATACGCAGTATTTT

d_call: -
clone_size: few
j_call: TRBJ1-6
v_call: TRBV2
cdr3_aa: CASSDNGLNSPLHF
cdr3_nt: TGTGCCAGCAGTGACAACGGACTAAATTCACCCCTCCACTTT

d_call: -
clone_size: many
j_call: TRBJ1-2
v_call: TRBV5-6
cdr3_aa: CASSFGGANYGYTF
cdr3_nt: TGTGCCAGCAGCTTTGGAGGGGCTAACTATGGCTACACCTTC

d_call: -
clone_size: many
j_call: TRBJ1-2
v_call: TRBV5-4
cdr3_aa: CASSYQGDYGYTF
cdr3_nt: TGTGCCAGCAGCTATCAGGGCGACTATGGCTACACCTTC

d_call: TRBD2
clone_size: -
j_call: TRBJ2-7
v_call: TRBV7-9
cdr3_aa: CASSEIGGYEQYF
cdr3_nt: TGTGCCAGTAGCGAGATCGGGGGGTACGAGCAGTACTTC

d_call: -
clone_size: -
j_call: TRBJ2-3
v_call: TRBV29-1
cdr3_aa: CSVESAGHTDTQYF
cdr3_nt: TGCAGCGTTGAATCGGCGGGACACACAGATACGCAGTATTTT

d_call: -
clone_size: many
j_call: TRBJ1-2
v_call: TRBV5-1
cdr3_aa: CASSFTGFGYTF
cdr3_nt: TGCGCCAGCAGCTTCACAGGGTTTGGCTACACCTTC

d_call: -
clone_size: -
j_call: TRBJ1-5
v_call: TRBV2
cdr3_aa: CASSESAPYQPQHF
cdr3_nt: TGTGCCAGCAGTGAATCGGCACCATATCAGCCCCAGCATTTT

d_call: TRBD1
clone_size: once
j_call: TRBJ2-7
v_call: TRBV5-6
cdr3_aa: CASSALLGGANYEQYF
cdr3_nt: TGTGCCAGCAGCGCCCTGTTAGGGGGCGCCAATTACGAGCAGTACTTC

d_call: TRBD1
clone_size: -
j_call: TRBJ2-3
v_call: TRBV2
cdr3_aa: CASSYGSGGTDTQYF
cdr3_nt: TGTGCCAGCAGTTACGGGTCAGGGGGAACAGATACGCAGTATTTT

d_call: -
clone_size: once
j_call: TRBJ1-2
v_call: TRBV15
cdr3_aa: CATSRDRTETFYGYTF
cdr3_nt: TGTGCCACTAGCAGAGATCGTACAGAAACCTTCTATGGCTACACCTTC

d_call: TRBD2
clone_size: -
j_call: TRBJ2-5
v_call: TRBV4-1
cdr3_aa: CASSQQTSGGPETQYF
cdr3_nt: TGCGCCAGCAGCCAGCAGACTAGCGGGGGGCCAGAGACCCAGTACTTC

d_call: -
clone_size: -
j_call: TRBJ2-5
v_call: TRBV14
cdr3_aa: CASSQRAFQETQYF
cdr3_nt: TGTGCCAGCAGCCAACGGGCCTTCCAAGAGACCCAGTACTTC

d_call: -
clone_size: -
j_call: TRBJ2-5
v_call: TRBV10-3
cdr3_aa: CATRDQIGPSKETQYF
cdr3_nt: TGTGCCACCAGGGACCAAATCGGGCCAAGCAAAGAGACCCAGTACTTC

d_call: -
clone_size: many
j_call: TRBJ2-7
v_call: TRBV27
cdr3_aa: CASSFSGSYEQYF
cdr3_nt: TGTGCCAGCAGTTTTTCAGGGTCCTACGAGCAGTACTTC

d_call: -
clone_size: many
j_call: TRBJ2-7
v_call: TRBV27
cdr3_aa: CASSLRDGSYEQYF
cdr3_nt: TGTGCCAGCAGTTTACGGGACGGGTCCTACGAGCAGTACTTC

d_call: -
clone_size: many
j_call: TRBJ1-5
v_call: TRBV6-1
cdr3_aa: CASSEAGQPQHF
cdr3_nt: TGTGCCAGCAGTGAGGCCGGTCAGCCCCAGCATTTT

d_call: -
clone_size: -
j_call: TRBJ2-2
v_call: TRBV7-9
cdr3_aa: CASSPPLNTGELFF
cdr3_nt: TGTGCCAGCAGCCCCCCGCTGAATACCGGGGAGCTGTTTTTT

d_call: -
clone_size: few
j_call: TRBJ2-3
v_call: TRBV2
cdr3_aa: CASSAGTDTQYF
cdr3_nt: TGTGCCAGCAGTGCAGGTACAGATACGCAGTATTTT

d_call: -
clone_size: many
j_call: TRBJ1-1
v_call: TRBV5-5
cdr3_aa: CASSLERAEAFF
cdr3_nt: TGTGCCAGCAGCTTGGAGAGGGCTGAAGCTTTCTTT

d_call: -
clone_size: -
j_call: TRBJ2-1
v_call: TRBV10-1
cdr3_aa: CASSAKLGEQFF
cdr3_nt: TGCGCCAGCAGCGCGAAATTGGGTGAGCAGTTCTTC

d_call: TRBD1
clone_size: -
j_call: TRBJ2-7
v_call: TRBV15
cdr3_aa: CATSPSPGTGSEQYF
cdr3_nt: TGTGCCACCAGCCCCAGTCCTGGGACAGGGTCCGAGCAGTACTTC

d_call: -
clone_size: many
j_call: TRBJ1-2
v_call: TRBV7-9
cdr3_aa: CASRDDSLYGYTF
cdr3_nt: TGTGCCAGCAGAGATGACAGCCTCTATGGCTACACCTTC

d_call: -
clone_size: -
j_call: TRBJ1-5
v_call: TRBV19
cdr3_aa: CASSKGNSNQPQHF
cdr3_nt: TGTGCCAGTAGTAAGGGGAATAGCAATCAGCCCCAGCATTTT

d_call: TRBD2
clone_size: -
j_call: TRBJ2-3
v_call: TRBV29-1
cdr3_aa: CSVAAGLAGTDTQYF
cdr3_nt: TGCAGCGTTGCCGCGGGACTAGCCGGCACAGATACGCAGTATTTT

d_call: TRBD2
clone_size: -
j_call: TRBJ2-1
v_call: TRBV11-2
cdr3_aa: CASSLGSGGSYNEQFF
cdr3_nt: TGTGCCAGCAGCTTAGGTAGCGGGGGATCTTACAATGAGCAGTTCTTC

d_call: -
clone_size: many
j_call: TRBJ1-2
v_call: TRBV19
cdr3_aa: CASRAGEYPGYGYTF
cdr3_nt: TGTGCCAGTAGGGCTGGAGAGTACCCTGGCTATGGCTACACCTTC

d_call: TRBD2
clone_size: -
j_call: TRBJ2-3
v_call: TRBV9
cdr3_aa: CASSPDSGAKGDTQYF
cdr3_nt: TGTGCCAGCAGCCCCGATAGCGGGGCCAAGGGAGATACGCAGTATTTT

d_call: TRBD2
clone_size: many
j_call: TRBJ2-3
v_call: TRBV7-2
cdr3_aa: CASSLVTSGDTQYF
cdr3_nt: TGTGCCAGCAGCTTAGTCACTAGCGGAGATACGCAGTATTTT

d_call: TRBD1
clone_size: many
j_call: TRBJ1-4
v_call: TRBV7-6
cdr3_aa: CASSLGDRDFRGEKLFF
cdr3_nt: TGTGCCAGCAGCTTAGGGGACAGGGATTTTCGCGGTGAAAAACTGTTTTTT

d_call: -
clone_size: many
j_call: TRBJ2-7
v_call: TRBV9
cdr3_aa: CASSSSGEQYF
cdr3_nt: TGTGCCAGCAGCTCCAGCGGCGAGCAGTACTTC

d_call: -
clone_size: -
j_call: TRBJ1-5
v_call: TRBV20-1
cdr3_aa: CSTIKGDNQPQHF
cdr3_nt: TGCAGTACTATTAAGGGGGACAATCAGCCCCAGCATTTT

d_call: TRBD2
clone_size: many
j_call: TRBJ2-1
v_call: TRBV7-3
cdr3_aa: CASSRLTSGGWNEQFF
cdr3_nt: TGTGCCAGCAGTCGACTGACTAGCGGGGGTTGGAATGAGCAGTTCTTC

d_call: TRBD1
clone_size: many
j_call: TRBJ2-1
v_call: TRBV12-3/TRBV12-4
cdr3_aa: CASSFQGADEQFF
cdr3_nt: TGTGCCAGCAGTTTCCAGGGGGCCGATGAGCAGTTCTTC

d_call: -
clone_size: -
j_call: TRBJ1-1
v_call: TRBV4-3
cdr3_aa: CASSQELGSGGFGAFF
cdr3_nt: TGCGCCAGCAGCCAAGAACTAGGGTCGGGGGGCTTCGGAGCTTTCTTT

d_call: -
clone_size: many
j_call: TRBJ2-2
v_call: TRBV9
cdr3_aa: CASSVVGANTGELFF
cdr3_nt: TGTGCCAGCAGCGTAGTAGGGGCCAACACCGGGGAGCTGTTTTTT

d_call: -
clone_size: few
j_call: TRBJ1-2
v_call: TRBV15
cdr3_aa: CATSRDRIFHHGYTF
cdr3_nt: TGTGCCACCAGCAGAGACCGCATTTTCCACCATGGTTACACCTTC

d_call: TRBD1
clone_size: -
j_call: TRBJ2-5
v_call: TRBV7-2
cdr3_aa: CASSSGGSETQYF
cdr3_nt: TGTGCCAGCAGCTCAGGGGGAAGCGAGACCCAGTACTTC

d_call: -
clone_size: -
j_call: TRBJ1-6
v_call: TRBV3-1
cdr3_aa: CASSQRQENSPLHF
cdr3_nt: TGTGCCAGCAGCCAGAGACAGGAAAATTCACCCCTCCACTTT

d_call: -
clone_size: -
j_call: TRBJ2-7
v_call: TRBV2
cdr3_aa: CASGRSSFYEQYF
cdr3_nt: TGTGCCAGCGGGCGGAGCTCCTTCTACGAGCAGTACTTC

d_call: -
clone_size: -
j_call: TRBJ2-7
v_call: TRBV7-9
cdr3_aa: CASSPGPYEQYF
cdr3_nt: TGTGCCAGCAGCCCCGGGCCCTACGAGCAGTACTTC

d_call: TRBD1
clone_size: -
j_call: TRBJ1-5
v_call: TRBV2
cdr3_aa: CASRGQGASNQPQHF
cdr3_nt: TGTGCCAGCAGAGGTCAGGGGGCTAGCAATCAGCCCCAGCATTTT

d_call: -
clone_size: -
j_call: TRBJ2-3
v_call: TRBV15
cdr3_aa: CATSRDVADTQYF
cdr3_nt: TGTGCCACCAGCAGAGATGTGGCAGATACGCAGTATTTT

d_call: -
clone_size: -
j_call: TRBJ2-2
v_call: TRBV6-5
cdr3_aa: CASSYKLGVTGELFF
cdr3_nt: TGTGCCAGCAGTTACAAACTAGGGGTCACCGGGGAGCTGTTTTTT

d_call: TRBD2
clone_size: many
j_call: TRBJ2-1
v_call: TRBV2
cdr3_aa: CASTSGRGAGNEQFF
cdr3_nt: TGTGCCAGCACCAGCGGGAGGGGAGCGGGGAATGAGCAGTTCTTC

d_call: -
clone_size: -
j_call: TRBJ1-3
v_call: TRBV7-8
cdr3_aa: CASSRVSDTIYF
cdr3_nt: TGTGCCAGCAGCAGGGTGTCGGACACCATATATTTT

d_call: TRBD1
clone_size: -
j_call: TRBJ2-5
v_call: TRBV4-3
cdr3_aa: CASSLGDRGETQYF
cdr3_nt: TGCGCCAGCAGCCTTGGGGACAGGGGTGAGACCCAGTACTTC

d_call: -
clone_size: many
j_call: TRBJ2-7
v_call: TRBV4-3
cdr3_aa: CASSQAAEGLYYEQYF
cdr3_nt: TGCGCCAGCAGCCAAGCAGCAGAGGGATTATACTACGAGCAGTACTTC